This record covers a single TCR beta chain. Its antigen is not yet known. Base qualities are not provided; no much larger clone lies one nucleotide away. This record belongs to a study of blood T cell repertoires in COVID-19 (dated by TCRdb to 2018 to 2020). At the level of the whole study: Collaborator samples came from the United States, Italy and Spain and covered acute and convalescent phases of COVID-19. The repertoires were released in a freely available public database meant as a resource for research on the immune response to SARS-CoV-2. The dataset comprised deeply sampled blood TCRbeta repertoires from subjects exposed to, actively infected with, or recovered from COVID-19. Nearly every sample came with metadata listing a de-identified subject ID, COVID-19 status, age in years and sex. The material from the prospective study consisted of cDNA or gDNA derived from T cells, B-cell-depleted T cells, or PBMCs. Samples came from the ongoing ImmuneRACE study (first 160 participants) plus 1,254 subjects from 6 global collaborators. HLA class I and class II types, where available, came from metadata supplied by the sample provider rather than from assay-based typing. Points the paper makes about the study in general: How much clinical and demographic metadata was included differed by source and by participant, and the metadata was provided uncurated.

Collaborating institutions collected whole blood in K2EDTA tubes following their own protocols. Collaborator samples were shipped for TCRbeta analysis as frozen whole blood, isolated PBMCs, or DNA extracted from either sample type. The immunoSEQ Assay, a bias-controlled multiplex PCR, was used to amplify TCRbeta CDR3 regions from genomic DNA. Regarding the original processing steps: The number of nucleated cells in each sample was estimated from the amplification of reference gene primers within the assay. To quantify the absolute abundance of each unique TCRbeta CDR3 rearrangement, sequence reads were collapsed and filtered. For each sample, productive Simpson clonality was calculated as the square root of Simpson's diversity index over productive rearrangements. TCRdb obtained this table from immuneACCESS and retained in-frame rearrangements with V and J assigned. These tables miss some clones; where compared with another copy, unresolved V genes account for less than half of the shortfall, and the remainder is unexplained. The V and J calls and clone size come from that table; D and trimming were worked out from the DNA. The sample includes a few hundred thousand clones, with 70% to 90% observed a single time. Of the sample, about 7.6% falls within the top ten clones.

This clonotype was sampled from a woman in her 70s with active or convalescent COVID-19. Sequencing used peripheral blood.

The DNA sequence is given as TGCGCCAGCAGCTCGAGGACAGGGGCTCCCACTGAAGCTTTCTTT. This codes for CASSSRTGAPTEAFF. The receptor chain draws on TRBV5-1 and TRBJ1-1, with 9 central nucleotides matching TRBD1. CDR1 and CDR2 are read off the germline V gene as SGHRS and YFSETQ. V loses 3 bases at its end and J loses 4 bases; junction bases beyond the gene matches: 7. From its cysteine to its phenylalanine, the CDR3 spans 15 amino acids. Of the read, only the CDR3 DNA is kept; its 45 bases are in frame from base 1.